The T cell receptor (beta chain) described here comes from a study of T cell repertoires in cytomegalovirus infection. Study overall: Through public TCR beta signatures, both CMV infection and matching HLA type were indicated. Study conclusions and caveats: Summed frequency of public TCR beta families distinguished CMV carriers with the relevant HLA. The ex vivo response was dominated by HLA-C-restricted CMV-specific TCR beta clonotypes.

CDR1 and CDR2 (germline): MNHEY, SVGEGT. Trimming removed 4 bases from V and 5 bases from J, with 21 bases in between. The CDR3 consists of 17 residues. TCRdb redid the calling of the reads with MiXCR, one entry per CDR3 protein. The data contain about 140,000 distinct CDR3 sequences, approximately 5.9% of them singletons. Note on this clonotype: Its antigen is not known.

This sequence originates from a human donor in good health (CMV status not recorded). Some clones in this sample may be carry-over from other donors' samples. This rearrangement joins TRBV6-2 or TRBV6-3 to TRBJ2-1; D may be TRBD1 or TRBD2 (5 bases each). The specimen was PBMCs. This CDR3 is CASSSPSTGTYDNEQFF. As DNA, the CDR3 is TGTGCCAGCAGTTCTCCATCGACCGGGACGTATGACAATGAGCAGTTCTTC.